The present TCR beta chain was sequenced within a study of blood T cell repertoires in COVID-19. For the study at large: Acute and convalescent COVID-19 specimens originated in the United States, Italy and Spain.

Under the authors' procedure: The authors estimated nucleated cell counts from reference gene primer amplification. Some clones are missing from TCRdb's copy, which holds only in-frame ones; the method was immunoSEQ multiplex PCR. The V and J calls and clone size are taken from that table; D and trimming were inferred from the DNA. The sample yields approximately 18,000 clones, around 80% seen once. V was shortened by 4 bases and J by 0 bases, with 8 bases between the two germline ends. The CDR3 sequence is 14 residues long. Germline lookup yields CDR1 SGHRS and CDR2 YFSETQ. This receptor was identified in a man aged 55 to 70 with acute or convalescent COVID-19. The rearrangement uses TRBV5-1 and TRBJ2-1, with D possibly TRBD1 on 5 matching bases. The specimen was peripheral blood. As DNA, the CDR3 is TGCGCCAGCAGCCAAGACAGCTCCTACAATGAGCAGTTCTTC. Protein product: CASSQDSSYNEQFF.